Listed here is a single T cell receptor (beta chain). What this receptor recognizes is not known. Per-nucleotide qualities are absent, and no much larger clonotype sits a single base away. Measured from the cysteine to the phenylalanine, the CDR3 is 11 residues long. The only DNA kept is the CDR3, 33 bases in frame from the first base. Reading the germline V gene gives CDR1 SGHDN and CDR2 FVKESK. Trimming takes 1 base from V and 7 bases from J, and the germline ends sit 3 bases apart. Collaborating institutions collected whole blood in K2EDTA tubes following their own protocols. For TCRbeta analysis, collaborators shipped samples as frozen whole blood, isolated PBMCs, or DNA extracted from either of those sample types. These data originate in a study of blood T cell repertoires in COVID-19 (dated by TCRdb to 2020 to 2021). About the full investigation: Collaborator samples came from the United States, Italy and Spain and covered acute and convalescent phases of COVID-19. The material from the prospective study consisted of cDNA or gDNA derived from T cells, B-cell-depleted T cells, or PBMCs. A de-identified subject ID, COVID-19 status, age in years and sex were almost always included in the sample metadata. A freely available public database, intended as a resource for researchers studying the immune response to SARS-CoV-2, is where the repertoires were released. Where available, HLA class I and class II types were obtained from metadata supplied by the sample provider rather than from assay-based typing. The samples were drawn from two sources: the first 160 participants of the ongoing ImmuneRACE study, and some 1,300 subjects contributed by 6 global collaborators. Deeply sampled blood TCRbeta repertoires from subjects exposed to, actively infected with, or recovered from COVID-19 were included in the dataset. What the study reported, not specific to this receptor: The quantity of clinical and demographic metadata differed by source and by participant and was supplied without curation.

TCRbeta CDR3 regions were amplified from genomic DNA by means of the immunoSEQ Assay, a bias-controlled multiplex PCR. The authors processed their data as follows. The number of nucleated cells in each sample was estimated from the amplification of reference gene primers within the assay. To quantify the absolute abundance of each unique TCRbeta CDR3 rearrangement, sequence reads were collapsed and filtered. Productive Simpson clonality was computed per sample as the square root of Simpson's diversity index over productive rearrangements. The table comes from immuneACCESS by way of TCRdb, which keeps in-frame sequences with V and J called. Part of the clones is missing from these tables; in studies checked, under half for an unresolved V gene and the rest for unknown reasons. The D gene and trimming were derived from the DNA, and the V and J assignments and clone size from that table. In all, the sample holds 65,000 or so clones, and more than 80% of those were seen once. The ten largest account for about 15% of the sample.

The origin of this receptor is a man older than 75 with acute or convalescent COVID-19. Material: peripheral blood. The chain joins TRBV14 to TRBJ2-3; the D gene is unclear. The nucleotides are TGTGCCAGCAGCCAAGTTAATACGCAGTATTTT. It translates as CASSQVNTQYF. The CDR3 plus the reference TRBV14 and TRBJ2-3 genes for the other parts give the full variable domain: EAGVTQFPSHSVIEKGQTVTLRCDPISGHDNLYWYRRVMGKEIKFLLHFVKESKQDESGMPNNRFLAERTGGTYSTLKVQPAELEDSGVYFCASSQVNTQYFGPGTRLTVL.